This TCR beta chain was found in a study of early T cells in non-severe SARS-CoV-2 infection. A single record per CDR3 protein comes from TCRdb applying MiXCR to the 5' RACE reads. Seen here are tens of thousands of distinct CDR3 sequences, roughly 12% observed once, and the top ten hold approximately 5%. Study-level results: Lookups in VDJdb leaned toward anti-spike CD8 responses and missed private and CD4 specificities.

This clonotype has only a few counts. The antigen is unknown. The CDR3 is 16 amino acids. Deletions cut 1 base from V and 1 base from J, with 13 bases between. CDR1 is WSHSY and CDR2 is SAAADI in the germline V gene. V and J are TRBV10-2 and TRBJ2-5; the D gene is possibly TRBD2 (6 bases). Specimen: whole blood. The source of this sequence is an adult who was a healthcare worker with PCR-confirmed SARS-CoV-2 infection or an uninfected control (not recorded which). CDR3 region: CASSEYPSGLQETQYF. The CDR3 nucleotides are TGCGCCAGCAGTGAGTATCCGTCGGGACTCCAAGAGACCCAGTACTTC.